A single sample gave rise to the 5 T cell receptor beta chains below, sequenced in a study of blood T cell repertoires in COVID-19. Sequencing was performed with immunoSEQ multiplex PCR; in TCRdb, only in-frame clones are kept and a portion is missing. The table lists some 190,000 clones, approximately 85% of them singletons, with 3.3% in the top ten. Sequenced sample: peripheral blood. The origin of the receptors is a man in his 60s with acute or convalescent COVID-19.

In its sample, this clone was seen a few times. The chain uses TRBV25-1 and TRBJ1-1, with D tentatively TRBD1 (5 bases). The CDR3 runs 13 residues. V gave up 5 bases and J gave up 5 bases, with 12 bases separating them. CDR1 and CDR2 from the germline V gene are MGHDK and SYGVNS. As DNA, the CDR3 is TGTGCCAGCAGTCGGGCGGGGGTGACTGAAGCTTTCTTT. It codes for CASSRAGVTEAFF.

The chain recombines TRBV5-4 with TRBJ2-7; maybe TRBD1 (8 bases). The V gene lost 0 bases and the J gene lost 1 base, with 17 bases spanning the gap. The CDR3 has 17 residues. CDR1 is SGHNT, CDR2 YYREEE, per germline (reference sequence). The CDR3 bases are TGTGCCAGCAGCTTGGCCAACCACAGGGGGGGATCCTACGAGCAGTACTTC. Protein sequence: CASSLANHRGGSYEQYF. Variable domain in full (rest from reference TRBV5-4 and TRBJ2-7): ETGVTQSPTHLIKTRGQQVTLRCSSQSGHNTVSWYQQALGQGPQFIFQYYREEENGRGNFPPRFSGLQFPNYSSELNVNALELDDSALYLCASSLANHRGGSYEQYFGPGTRLTVT.

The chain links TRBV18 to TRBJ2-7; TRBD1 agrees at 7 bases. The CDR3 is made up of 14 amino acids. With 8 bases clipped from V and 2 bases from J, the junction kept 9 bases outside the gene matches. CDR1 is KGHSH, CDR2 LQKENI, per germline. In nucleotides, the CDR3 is TGTGCCAGCGGAAAACCGGGACAGCCCTACGAGCAGTACTTC. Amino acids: CASGKPGQPYEQYF.

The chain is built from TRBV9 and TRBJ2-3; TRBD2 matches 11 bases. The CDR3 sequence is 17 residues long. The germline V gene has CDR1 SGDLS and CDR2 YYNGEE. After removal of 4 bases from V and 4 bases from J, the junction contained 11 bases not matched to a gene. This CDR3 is CASSPGTSGSIPDTQYF. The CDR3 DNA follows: TGTGCCAGCAGCCCCGGGACTAGCGGAAGCATCCCAGATACGCAGTATTTT. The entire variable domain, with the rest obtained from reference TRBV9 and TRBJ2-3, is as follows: DSGVTQTPKHLITATGQRVTLRCSPRSGDLSVYWYQQSLDQGLQFLIQYYNGEERAKGNILERFSAQQFPDLHSELNLSSLELGDSALYFCASSPGTSGSIPDTQYFGPGTRLTVL.

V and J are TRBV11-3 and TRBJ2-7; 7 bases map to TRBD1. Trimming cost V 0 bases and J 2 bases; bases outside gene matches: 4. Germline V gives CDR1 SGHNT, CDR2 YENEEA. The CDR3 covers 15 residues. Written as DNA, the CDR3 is TGTGCCAGCAGCTTAGAGGGGACAGCTGCCTACGAGCAGTACTTC. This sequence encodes CASSLEGTAAYEQYF. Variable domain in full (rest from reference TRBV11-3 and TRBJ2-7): EAGVVQSPRYKIIEKKQPVAFWCNPISGHNTLYWYLQNLGQGPELLIRYENEEAVDDSQLPKDRFSAERLKGVDSTLKIQPAELGDSAVYLCASSLEGTAAYEQYFGPGTRLTVT.